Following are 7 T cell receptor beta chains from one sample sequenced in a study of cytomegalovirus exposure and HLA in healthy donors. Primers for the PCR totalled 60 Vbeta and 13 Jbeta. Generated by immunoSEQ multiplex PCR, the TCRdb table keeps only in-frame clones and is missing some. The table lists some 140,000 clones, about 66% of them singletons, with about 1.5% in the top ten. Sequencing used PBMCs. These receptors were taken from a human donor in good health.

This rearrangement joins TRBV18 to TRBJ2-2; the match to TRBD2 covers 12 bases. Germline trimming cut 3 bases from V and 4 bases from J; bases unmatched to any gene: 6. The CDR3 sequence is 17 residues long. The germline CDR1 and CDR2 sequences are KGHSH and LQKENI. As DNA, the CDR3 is TGTGCCAGCTCACCGCAACTAGCGGGAGGTGGCACCGGGGAGCTGTTTTTT. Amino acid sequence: CASSPQLAGGGTGELFF. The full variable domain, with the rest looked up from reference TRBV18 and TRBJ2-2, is NAGVMQNPRHLVRRRGQEARLRCSPMKGHSHVYWYRQLPEEGLKFMVYLQKENIIDESGMPKERFSAEFPKEGPSILRIQQVVRGDSAAYFCASSPQLAGGGTGELFFGEGSRLTVL.

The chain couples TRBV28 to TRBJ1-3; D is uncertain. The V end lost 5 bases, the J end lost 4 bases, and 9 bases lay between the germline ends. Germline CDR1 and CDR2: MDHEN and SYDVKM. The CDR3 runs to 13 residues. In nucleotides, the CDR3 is TGTGCCAGCAGTCCGGACTACGGAAACACCATATATTTT. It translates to CASSPDYGNTIYF.

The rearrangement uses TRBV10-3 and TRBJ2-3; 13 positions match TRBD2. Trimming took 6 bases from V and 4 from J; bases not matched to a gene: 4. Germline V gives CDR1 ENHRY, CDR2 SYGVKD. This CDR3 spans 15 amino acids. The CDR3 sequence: CAISTSGRVPDTQYF. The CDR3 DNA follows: TGTGCCATCAGCACTAGCGGGAGGGTCCCAGATACGCAGTATTTT.

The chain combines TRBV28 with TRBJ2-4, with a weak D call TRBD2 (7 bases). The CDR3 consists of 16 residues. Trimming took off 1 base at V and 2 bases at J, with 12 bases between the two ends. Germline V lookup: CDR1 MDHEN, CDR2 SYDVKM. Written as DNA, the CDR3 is TGTGCCAGCAGTTTATACGGGGGGCCCTCCAAAAACATTCAGTACTTC. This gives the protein CASSLYGGPSKNIQYF.

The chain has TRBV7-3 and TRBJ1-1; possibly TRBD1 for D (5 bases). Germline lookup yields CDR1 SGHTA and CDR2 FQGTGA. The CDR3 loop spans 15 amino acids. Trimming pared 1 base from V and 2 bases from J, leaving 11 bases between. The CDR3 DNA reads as TGTGCCAGCAGCTTAATGGGCAGGGCAAACACTGAAGCTTTCTTT. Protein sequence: CASSLMGRANTEAFF. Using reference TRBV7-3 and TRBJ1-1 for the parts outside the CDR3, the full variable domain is GAGVSQTPSNKVTEKGKYVELRCDPISGHTALYWYRQSLGQGPEFLIYFQGTGAADDSGLPNDRFFAVRPEGSVSTLKIQRTERGDSAVYLCASSLMGRANTEAFFGQGTRLTVV.

The CDR3 spells CASGWTTSGDYNEQFF. CDR3 in DNA: TGTGCTAGTGGTTGGACTACTAGCGGAGATTACAATGAGCAGTTCTTC. The chain employs TRBV12-5 and TRBJ2-1; 8 nucleotides align to TRBD2. CDR1 is LGHNT, CDR2 FRNRAP, per germline. The CDR3 is 16 residues long. Trimming at V came to 4 bases and at J to 4 bases, leaving 9 bases not matched to a gene.

CDR3 coding DNA: TGTGCCAGCAGCGTAGTGGGGACTAGCGGGAGGCCCGGGGCAACCCAGTACTTC. It yields the protein CASSVVGTSGRPGATQYF. This rearrangement joins TRBV9 to TRBJ2-5; 15 positions match TRBD2. Per germline, CDR1 SGDLS and CDR2 YYNGEE. J gave up 8 bases and V 0 bases, and 11 bases lay outside the gene matches. This CDR3 has 18 amino acids.